The 31 T cell receptor beta chains in this list originate from one sample, sequenced in a study of cytomegalovirus exposure and HLA in healthy donors. The PCR employed 60 Vbeta primers together with 13 Jbeta primers. Some clones are missing from TCRdb's copy, which holds only in-frame ones; the method was immunoSEQ multiplex PCR. The table has approximately 77,000 clones, roughly two thirds seen once. The sample consisted of PBMCs. These receptors were taken from a man aged 60 to 75 in good health and CMV-seropositive.

This sequence joins TRBV5-1 and TRBJ1-4; 7 bases agree with TRBD1. Germline CDR1 is SGHRS and CDR2 is YFSETQ. V was pared by 4 bases and J by 7 bases, with 7 bases of the junction left unmatched. This CDR3 spans 14 amino acids. CDR3 sequence: CASSPGQALEKLFF. Here the CDR3 DNA reads TGCGCCAGCAGCCCCGGACAGGCCCTTGAAAAACTGTTTTTT.

V and J are TRBV14 and TRBJ2-5; TRBD1 matches at 9 bases. Germline CDR1 is SGHDN and CDR2 is FVKESK. The V and J ends lost 4 bases and 2 bases, in that order; junction bases with no gene match: 8. The CDR3 length is 16 residues. For the CDR3, the DNA is TGTGCCAGCAGCCCCTTTGGGGACAGGGCTCAAGAGACCCAGTACTTC. This sequence encodes CASSPFGDRAQETQYF.

This chain links TRBV5-6 with TRBJ1-5, with TRBD1 as a possible D gene (5 bases). Between the trimmed V and J ends, which lost 0 bases and 9 bases, there was a span of 10 bases. CDR3 length: 13 residues. Per germline, CDR1 SGHDT and CDR2 YYEEEE. CDR3 nucleotides: TGTGCCAGCAGCTTGGGTCACGGGGGGCCCCAGCATTTT. It codes for CASSLGHGGPQHF.

This chain links TRBV10-3 with TRBJ2-3; TRBD2 matches 9 bases. Trimming took 8 bases from V and 0 from J; bases not matched to a gene: 6. Germline V gene lookup returns CDR1 ENHRY and CDR2 SYGVKD. The CDR3 covers 15 residues. This CDR3 is CAILAGVRSTDTQYF. The CDR3 DNA sequence: TGTGCCATCTTAGCGGGAGTACGTAGCACAGATACGCAGTATTTT.

The CDR3 sequence is CASSVQFEGADTGELFF. Written as DNA, the CDR3 is TGTGCCAGCAGCGTACAATTTGAGGGCGCGGACACCGGGGAGCTGTTTTTT. The chain is built from TRBV9 and TRBJ2-2; the D gene is possibly TRBD2 (5 bases). The germline gives CDR1 SGDLS, CDR2 YYNGEE. CDR3 length: 17 amino acids. The V gene lost 1 base and the J gene lost 3 bases, with 16 bases spanning the gap.

The gene calls are TRBV13 and TRBJ2-1; 13 bases agree with TRBD2. CDR1 and CDR2 from the germline V gene are PRHDT and FYEKMQ (reference sequence). This CDR3 region has 18 residues. The V gene end was trimmed by 4 bases and the J gene end by 5 bases; junction bases not matched to a gene: 11. CDR3 in amino acids: CASSSRLAGGPGDNEQFF. DNA for the CDR3: TGTGCCAGCAGCTCCCGACTAGCGGGAGGCCCCGGGGACAATGAGCAGTTCTTC.

The rearrangement uses TRBV9 and TRBJ1-6, with D uncertain. The CDR3 is 14 amino acids. Trimming stripped 1 base from V and 5 bases from J, with 7 bases between. CDR1 SGDLS and CDR2 YYNGEE come from the germline V gene. The CDR3 coding sequence is TGTGCCAGCAGCGTATCCGGTGATAATTCACCCCTCCACTTT. Protein product: CASSVSGDNSPLHF. The full variable domain, with the rest looked up from reference TRBV9 and TRBJ1-6, is DSGVTQTPKHLITATGQRVTLRCSPRSGDLSVYWYQQSLDQGLQFLIQYYNGEERAKGNILERFSAQQFPDLHSELNLSSLELGDSALYFCASSVSGDNSPLHFGNGTRLTVT.

The chain joins TRBV27 to TRBJ2-5, with unresolved D. The J call may be incorrect, as the DNA end agrees better with TRBJ2-7. The CDR3 extends over 12 amino acids. Germline V CDR1 and CDR2: MNHEY, SMNVEV (reference sequence). CDR3 sequence reads: CASSPSSYEQYF. DNA for the CDR3: TGTGCCAGCAGTCCGAGCTCCTACGAGCAGTACTTC.

V and J are TRBV5-4 and TRBJ1-5, with D unresolved. The V end was cut by 9 bases, the J end by 4 bases, with 14 bases between. The CDR3 runs to 13 residues. The germline V gene encodes CDR1 SGHNT and CDR2 YYREEE (reference sequence). CDR3 coding DNA: TGTGCCACCCCGGGGAGAGAGAATCAGCCCCAGCATTTT. This translates into CATPGRENQPQHF.

This clone was detected only once. One end of the junction fails to match germline, which may point to a read error. The V and J genes are TRBV7-9 and TRBJ1-2; unclear D gene. The CDR3 runs to 14 residues. In germline, CDR1 is SEHNR, CDR2 FQNEAQ (reference sequence). For the CDR3, the DNA is TGTTCCAGCAGCTTAGCCCAGGCGAACTATGGCTACACCTTC. Translated, it gives CSSSLAQANYGYTF.

The rearrangement joins TRBV6-1 to TRBJ2-6; the D gene is possibly TRBD1 (7 bases). This CDR3 region has 15 residues. The V gene's germline CDR1 is MNHNS and CDR2 SASEGT. With 7 bases removed from V and 2 bases from J, the gap between germline ends came to 12 bases. CDR3 sequence: CASNGGGAGANVLTF. CDR3 nucleotides: TGTGCCAGCAACGGAGGGGGCGCTGGGGCCAACGTCCTGACTTTC.

The CDR3 protein is CASSPIGREVYEQYF. CDR3 DNA sequence: TGTGCCAGCAGCCCCATCGGGAGGGAAGTTTACGAGCAGTACTTC. The chain couples TRBV7-9 to TRBJ2-7, with 8 bases lining up with TRBD2. Unmatched junction bases numbered 10, after V lost 5 bases and J lost 4 bases. Germline loops: CDR1 SEHNR, CDR2 FQNEAQ (reference sequence). The CDR3 spans 15 residues.

The chain uses TRBV25-1 and TRBJ2-7; maybe TRBD1 (6 bases). CDR3 size: 16 residues. With 3 bases removed from V and 2 bases from J, the gap between germline ends came to 17 bases. Germline CDR1 reads MGHDK; CDR2 reads SYGVNS. The chain's CDR3 is CASSDLTGFAAYEQYF. The CDR3, as DNA: TGTGCCAGCAGTGACCTCACAGGGTTCGCGGCCTACGAGCAGTACTTC.

The J gene is TRBJ2-5, the V gene TRBV18; D not certain. The germline V gene encodes CDR1 KGHSH and CDR2 LQKENI. The CDR3 extends over 11 amino acids. The germline V and J ends were trimmed by 10 bases and 3 bases, with 9 bases remaining between them. CDR3 region: CATPSEETQYF. As DNA, the CDR3 is TGTGCCACCCCTTCTGAAGAGACCCAGTACTTC.

CDR3 coding DNA: TGTGCCAGCAGCTTAGTCGCGGGGGGGAGCACAGATACGCAGTATTTT. Translating it yields CASSLVAGGSTDTQYF. This chain links TRBV7-6 with TRBJ2-3; TRBD2 agrees at 9 bases. Germline CDR1 is SGHVS and CDR2 is FNYEAQ. J lost 0 bases, V lost 1 base, and 2 bases had no gene match. The CDR3 runs 16 residues.

This clone was counted between two and nine times. The chain has TRBV7-2 and TRBJ2-7, with 9 bases fitting TRBD1. The length of the CDR3 is 15 residues. V lost 3 bases and J lost 0; bases outside the gene matches: 3. Germline CDR1 reads SGHTA; CDR2 reads FQGNSA. The CDR3 region is CASSFDRGYSYEQYF. The CDR3, as DNA: TGTGCCAGCAGCTTCGACAGGGGGTACTCCTACGAGCAGTACTTC.

V and J are TRBV6-5 and TRBJ2-1; 10 nucleotides align to TRBD2. The CDR3 spans 15 residues. Trimming cost V 4 bases and J 7 bases; bases outside gene matches: 7. Germline CDR1 is MNHEY and CDR2 is SVGAGI. CDR3 bases: TGTGCCAGCAGTTTGGGGCTAGCGGGAGTGAATGAGCAGTTCTTC. This codes for CASSLGLAGVNEQFF.

The count of this clone is one. This chain uses TRBV11-2 with TRBJ2-7, with TRBD1 identical over 7 bases. Germline CDR1 reads SGHAT; CDR2 reads FQNNGV. V lost 3 bases to trimming and J lost 2 bases; unmatched junction nucleotides: 1. The CDR3 contains 13 residues. The CDR3 region is CASSLGQTYEQYF. CDR3 in DNA: TGTGCCAGCAGCTTGGGACAGACCTACGAGCAGTACTTC.

The rearrangement links TRBV13 to TRBJ2-1; D unresolved. There are 11 residues in the CDR3. Deletions cut 4 bases from V and 7 bases from J, with 5 bases between. In germline, CDR1 is PRHDT, CDR2 FYEKMQ (reference sequence). For the CDR3, the DNA is TGTGCCAGCAGCTACAATAATGAGCAGTTCTTC. Translating gives CASSYNNEQFF.

This clone was counted a few times. V and J are TRBV6-5 and TRBJ2-7; possibly TRBD1 for D (6 bases). Germline loops: CDR1 MNHEY, CDR2 SVGAGI. This CDR3 has 12 residues. Trimming left V 7 bases short and J 1 base short, with 8 bases between. The CDR3 reads CASTGQSYEQYF. The CDR3 DNA sequence: TGTGCCAGCACAGGACAGTCCTACGAGCAGTACTTC.

J is TRBJ1-4 and V is TRBV7-6, with D maybe TRBD1 (5 bases). V lost 0 bases, J lost 5 bases, and 13 bases lay in between. CDR3 length: 16 amino acids. From germline, CDR1 is SGHVS and CDR2 FNYEAQ. The CDR3 loop is CASSLARQGGNEKLFF. The CDR3 DNA reads as TGTGCCAGCAGCTTAGCTCGGCAGGGAGGGAATGAAAAACTGTTTTTT.

The rearrangement links TRBV2 to TRBJ2-7; D remains unclear. V was pared by 3 bases and J by 1 base, with 7 bases between. There are 13 residues in the CDR3. Germline assignment: CDR1 SNHLY and CDR2 FYNNEI. This CDR3 reads CASSDAVSYEQYF. For the CDR3, the DNA is TGTGCCAGCAGTGATGCGGTATCCTACGAGCAGTACTTC.

The V gene is TRBV9, the J gene TRBJ2-2; TRBD2 is a possible D gene (5 bases). Trimming cost V 0 bases and J 7 bases, with 7 bases left between them. The length of the CDR3 is 13 residues. Germline lookup yields CDR1 SGDLS and CDR2 YYNGEE. The DNA for the CDR3 is TGTGCCAGCAGCGTAGGAGGGATCGGGGAGCTGTTTTTT. This sequence encodes CASSVGGIGELFF.

The chain recombines TRBV27 with TRBJ1-6; unclear D gene. With 6 bases removed from V and 3 bases from J, the gap between germline ends came to 12 bases. Germline V CDR1 and CDR2: MNHEY, SMNVEV (reference sequence). This CDR3 has 15 residues. This chain's CDR3 is CASSLSPVYNSPLHF. The CDR3 nucleotides are TGTGCCAGCAGCCTCTCGCCGGTCTATAATTCACCCCTCCACTTT.

The rearrangement uses TRBV5-1 and TRBJ2-1; TRBD1 matches 7 bases. V shed 1 base and J 5 bases; nucleotides not matched to a gene: 6. From germline, CDR1 is SGHRS and CDR2 YFSETQ. The CDR3 contains 15 residues. CDR3 residues: CASSLFPGTDNEQFF. In DNA form, the CDR3 reads TGCGCCAGCAGCTTGTTCCCAGGGACAGACAATGAGCAGTTCTTC. Using reference TRBV5-1 and TRBJ2-1 for the parts outside the CDR3, the full variable domain is KAGVTQTPRYLIKTRGQQVTLSCSPISGHRSVSWYQQTPGQGLQFLFEYFSETQRNKGNFPGRFSGRQFSNSRSEMNVSTLELGDSALYLCASSLFPGTDNEQFFGPGTRLTVL.

The chain is built from TRBV4-2 and TRBJ2-1; TRBD2 is a possible D gene (6 bases). V shed 0 bases and J shed 7 bases, with 13 bases lying between them. The CDR3 is made up of 15 amino acids. Germline CDR1 LGHNA, CDR2 YNFKEQ. This chain's CDR3 is CASSQEGGAGNEQFF. The CDR3 DNA is TGTGCCAGCAGCCAAGAGGGCGGGGCAGGGAATGAGCAGTTCTTC.

The J gene is TRBJ1-4, the V gene TRBV5-4, with TRBD1 matching over 8 bases. CDR1 is SGHNT, CDR2 YYREEE, per germline (reference sequence). CDR3 size: 16 residues. V gave up 2 bases and J gave up 8 bases; unmatched junction bases: 11. The CDR3 DNA sequence: TGTGCCAGCAGCTTAAGGACGCCCAGGACAGGGGAAAAACTGTTTTTT. It codes for CASSLRTPRTGEKLFF.

This clone was seen more than once but under ten times. The genes are TRBV7-6 and TRBJ2-1; TRBD1 matches at 10 bases. Germline CDR1 SGHVS, CDR2 FNYEAQ. The CDR3 consists of 13 residues. Trimming at V came to 3 bases and at J to 7 bases, leaving 0 bases not matched to a gene. The DNA for the CDR3 is TGTGCCAGCAGCTTGGACAGGGGGAATGAGCAGTTCTTC. Translation: CASSLDRGNEQFF.

The V and J genes are TRBV7-2 and TRBJ2-1; a possible D gene is TRBD2 (8 bases). This CDR3 has 17 residues. The V end was cut by 3 bases, the J end by 4 bases, with 19 bases between. Germline V gene sequence: CDR1 SGHTA, CDR2 FQGNSA. This CDR3 reads CASSLGSIAGQYNEQFF. The DNA for the CDR3 is TGTGCCAGCAGCTTGGGCTCTATAGCGGGACAGTACAATGAGCAGTTCTTC.

The chain joins TRBV11-2 to TRBJ1-1; D perhaps matches TRBD1 (6 bases). From germline, CDR1 is SGHAT and CDR2 FQNNGV. The CDR3 contains 15 residues. Trimming pared 6 bases from V and 1 base from J, leaving 15 bases between. CDR3 protein: CASRPRQVTNTEAFF. CDR3 DNA sequence: TGTGCCAGCAGACCCCGACAGGTCACGAACACTGAAGCTTTCTTT.

The chain combines TRBV11-2 with TRBJ2-6, with 8 positions matching TRBD1. J was trimmed by 4 bases and V by 7 bases; bases with no gene match: 6. From germline, CDR1 is SGHAT and CDR2 FQNNGV. The CDR3 is 15 amino acids. CDR3 in amino acids: CASTGQGVGANVLTF. In DNA, the CDR3 is TGTGCCAGCACCGGACAGGGCGTCGGGGCCAACGTCCTGACTTTC.